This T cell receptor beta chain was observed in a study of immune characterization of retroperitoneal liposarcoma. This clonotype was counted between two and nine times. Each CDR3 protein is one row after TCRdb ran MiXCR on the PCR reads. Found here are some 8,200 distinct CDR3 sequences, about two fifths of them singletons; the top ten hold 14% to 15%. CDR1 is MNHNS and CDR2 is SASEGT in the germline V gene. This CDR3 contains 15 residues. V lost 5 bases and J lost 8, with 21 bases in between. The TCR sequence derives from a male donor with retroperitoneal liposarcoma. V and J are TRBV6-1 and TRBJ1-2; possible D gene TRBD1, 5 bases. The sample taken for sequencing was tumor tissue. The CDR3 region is CASSQRPDGGEGYTF. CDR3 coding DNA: TGTGCCAGCAGTCAACGTCCCGACGGGGGGGAGGGCTACACCTTC.